Listed below are T cell receptor beta chains from one sample, sequenced in a study of T cell responses to AZD1222 COVID-19 vaccine. Assay: immunoSEQ multiplex PCR; the TCRdb copy retains only in-frame clones and omits some. The sample holds 140,000 to 150,000 clones; over 80% are singletons and the top ten take 2.8%. The material was peripheral blood, obtained on day 0 of MenACWY control vaccination. Receptors were obtained from an adult in good health. Both conserved end residues are trimmed from each CDR3. Fields, in order: V gene, J gene, CDR3 protein.

v_call: TRBV7-9
j_call: TRBJ1-4
cdr3_aa: ASSPFGVGWDSEKLF

v_call: TRBV29-1
j_call: TRBJ2-7
cdr3_aa: SVEVSRGGYEQY

v_call: TRBV9
j_call: TRBJ1-5
cdr3_aa: ASSPRVRGPLN

v_call: TRBV18
j_call: TRBJ1-3
cdr3_aa: ASSPLSEGSGNTIY

v_call: TRBV18
j_call: TRBJ2-2
cdr3_aa: ASSPNLLENTGELF

v_call: TRBV5-1
j_call: TRBJ1-3
cdr3_aa: ASSLGRGGNTIY

v_call: TRBV11-2
j_call: TRBJ2-1
cdr3_aa: ASSLSGGLNEQF

v_call: TRBV2
j_call: TRBJ1-5
cdr3_aa: ASSPAGRDQPQH

v_call: TRBV19
j_call: TRBJ1-5
cdr3_aa: ASSKADGQPQH

v_call: TRBV7-2
j_call: TRBJ2-7
cdr3_aa: ASSPGGGFYEQY

v_call: TRBV7-9
j_call: TRBJ2-7
cdr3_aa: ASSFLGNSYEQY

v_call: TRBV29-1
j_call: TRBJ1-1
cdr3_aa: SVVPARNTEAF

v_call: TRBV11-3
j_call: TRBJ1-3
cdr3_aa: ANSPGQDNTIY

v_call: TRBV4-1
j_call: TRBJ2-7
cdr3_aa: ASSAPGTASYEQY

v_call: TRBV28
j_call: TRBJ2-7
cdr3_aa: ASREGGDSYEQY

v_call: TRBV27
j_call: TRBJ2-6
cdr3_aa: ASSSFGPLGANVLT

v_call: TRBV12-3/TRBV12-4
j_call: TRBJ2-3
cdr3_aa: ASRGLASDTQY

v_call: TRBV28
j_call: TRBJ1-4
cdr3_aa: ASKRGRDEKLF

v_call: TRBV9
j_call: TRBJ2-3
cdr3_aa: ASSVGGAPSTDTQY

v_call: TRBV5-1
j_call: TRBJ2-5
cdr3_aa: ASSLGFKQGPETQY

v_call: TRBV18
j_call: TRBJ2-7
cdr3_aa: ASSSVEGSYEQY

v_call: TRBV7-2
j_call: TRBJ2-7
cdr3_aa: ASTGLPYEQY

v_call: TRBV27
j_call: TRBJ1-3
cdr3_aa: ASSLYPGGSGNTIY

v_call: TRBV5-1
j_call: TRBJ1-1
cdr3_aa: ASSSSPGQPRGPRTEAF

v_call: TRBV5-1
j_call: TRBJ2-5
cdr3_aa: ASSPGGREETQY

v_call: TRBV12-3/TRBV12-4
j_call: TRBJ2-3
cdr3_aa: ASSFTDTQY

v_call: TRBV9
j_call: TRBJ1-1
cdr3_aa: ASSVEGMNTEAF

v_call: TRBV6-1
j_call: TRBJ1-1
cdr3_aa: ASLLGLNTEAF

v_call: TRBV3-1/TRBV3-2
j_call: TRBJ1-4
cdr3_aa: ASSSRLDEKLF

v_call: TRBV5-5
j_call: TRBJ2-7
cdr3_aa: ASSFLQGQGSHEQY

v_call: TRBV18
j_call: TRBJ2-3
cdr3_aa: ASSLSRGGGTDTQY

v_call: TRBV18
j_call: TRBJ1-1
cdr3_aa: ASSLRGGRNTEAF

v_call: TRBV5-1
j_call: TRBJ1-3
cdr3_aa: ASSVGHNEGGNTIY

v_call: TRBV28
j_call: TRBJ1-4
cdr3_aa: ASSGGQGRGATNEKLF

v_call: TRBV30
j_call: TRBJ1-6
cdr3_aa: AWSLSRISPLH

v_call: TRBV7-3
j_call: TRBJ2-6
cdr3_aa: ASSPSGESGANVLT

v_call: TRBV10-3
j_call: TRBJ2-6
cdr3_aa: AIRRGQGGGANVLT

v_call: TRBV7-9
j_call: TRBJ1-1
cdr3_aa: ASSPGQGWTEAF

v_call: TRBV19
j_call: TRBJ1-5
cdr3_aa: ASRSVEGNNQPQH

v_call: TRBV5-4
j_call: TRBJ2-2
cdr3_aa: ASSPGGGGTGELF

v_call: TRBV6-5
j_call: TRBJ1-6
cdr3_aa: ASNTINSPLH

v_call: TRBV18
j_call: TRBJ1-4
cdr3_aa: ASSPMGTGYEKLF

v_call: TRBV6-5
j_call: TRBJ1-1
cdr3_aa: ASSYRPSTEAF

v_call: TRBV5-1
j_call: TRBJ2-7
cdr3_aa: ASSLVSGSSYEQY

v_call: TRBV5-5
j_call: TRBJ2-7
cdr3_aa: ASSRDRINYEQY

v_call: TRBV19
j_call: TRBJ2-7
cdr3_aa: ASSQRAGYEQY

v_call: TRBV28
j_call: TRBJ1-5
cdr3_aa: ASSSRDREGNQH

v_call: TRBV2
j_call: TRBJ1-5
cdr3_aa: ASRGQVNQPQH